This record covers a single TCR beta chain. The antigen is unknown. Other DNA sequences within the sample encode an identical CDR3. cDNA serving as the sequencing template came from extracted, reverse transcribed RNA. Produced via immunoSEQ multiplex PCR; TCRdb's table is partial and in-frame only. Of fewer than 200,000 clones in the sample, about 61% were seen once. From germline, CDR1 is MNHEY and CDR2 SVGAGI. The CDR3 is made up of 11 amino acids. Trimming took 2 bases from V and 7 from J, leaving 6 bases between them. The sample is drawn from a study of CD8+ T cells in alopecia areata. Study outcomes and limitations: It was observed that many expanded lesional clones persisted in scalp and blood during tofacitinib. Normal-skin resident alphabeta T cells also appear among scalp sample sequences. Lesional scalp exceeded normal scalp in clonality, especially in alopecia totalis/universalis.

Treatment: oral pan-JAK inhibitor, 5-10 mg twice daily. PBMCs served as the source from which CD4+ and CD8+ T cells were sorted. The receptor's source is a human donor with alopecia areata. The V call is TRBV6-5, the J call TRBJ2-7; D unclear. Source: CD4+ T cells sorted from blood, taken at week 56, from a patient treated with tofacitinib. DNA of the CDR3: TGTGCCAGCAGTTACCTCGGTGAGCAGTACTTC. Translation: CASSYLGEQYF.